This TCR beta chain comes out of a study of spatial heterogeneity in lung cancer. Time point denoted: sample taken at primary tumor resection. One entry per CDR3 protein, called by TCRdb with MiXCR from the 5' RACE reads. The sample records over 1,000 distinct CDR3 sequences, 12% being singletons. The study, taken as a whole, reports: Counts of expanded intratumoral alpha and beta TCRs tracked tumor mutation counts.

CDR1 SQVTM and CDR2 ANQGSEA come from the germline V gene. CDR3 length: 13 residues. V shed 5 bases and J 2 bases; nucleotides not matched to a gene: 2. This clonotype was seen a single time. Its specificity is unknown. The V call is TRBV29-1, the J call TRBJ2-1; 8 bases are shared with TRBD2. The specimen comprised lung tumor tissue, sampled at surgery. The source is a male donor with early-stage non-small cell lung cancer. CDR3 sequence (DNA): TGCAGCGTTACTAGCGGAGCCTACAATGAGCAGTTCTTC. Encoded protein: CSVTSGAYNEQFF.